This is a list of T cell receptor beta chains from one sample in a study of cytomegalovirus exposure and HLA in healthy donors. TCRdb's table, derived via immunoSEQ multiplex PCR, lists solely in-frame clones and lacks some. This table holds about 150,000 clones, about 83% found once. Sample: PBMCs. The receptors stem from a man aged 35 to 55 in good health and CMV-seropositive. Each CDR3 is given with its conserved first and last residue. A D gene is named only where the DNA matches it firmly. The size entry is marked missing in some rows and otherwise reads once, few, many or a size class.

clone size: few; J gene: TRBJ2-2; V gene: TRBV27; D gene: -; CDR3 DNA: TGTGCCAGCAGGGACAGATCCACCGGGGAGCTGTTTTTT; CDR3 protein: CASRDRSTGELFF
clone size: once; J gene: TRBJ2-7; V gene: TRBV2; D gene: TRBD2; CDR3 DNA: TGTGCCAGCAGGGAAAGGACTAGCGGGATTTACGAGCAGTACTTC; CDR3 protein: CASRERTSGIYEQYF
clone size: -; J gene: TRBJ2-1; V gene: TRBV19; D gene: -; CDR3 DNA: TGTGCCCCAGGAAGGACTTACTCCTACAATGAGCAGTTCTTC; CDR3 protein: CAPGRTYSYNEQFF
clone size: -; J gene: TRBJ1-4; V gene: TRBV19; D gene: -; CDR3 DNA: TGTGACCCACCGCGTGTGAGTGAAAAACTGTTTTTT; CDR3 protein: CDPPRVSEKLFF
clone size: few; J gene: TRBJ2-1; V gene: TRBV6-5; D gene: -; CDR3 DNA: TGTGCCAGCAGAACCACAGGGACCAATGAGCAGTTCTTC; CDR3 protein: CASRTTGTNEQFF
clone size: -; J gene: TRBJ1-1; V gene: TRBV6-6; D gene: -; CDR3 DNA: TGTGCCAGCAGTTACTCAGGGCGGGGGCAAGCTTTCTTT; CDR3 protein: CASSYSGRGQAFF
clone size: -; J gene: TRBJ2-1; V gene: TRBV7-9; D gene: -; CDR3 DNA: TGTGCCAGCAGCTTAGGGGGGGCGTGGGAGGGGCAGTTCTTC; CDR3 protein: CASSLGGAWEGQFF
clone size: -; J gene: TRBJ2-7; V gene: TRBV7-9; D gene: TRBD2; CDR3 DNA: TGTGCCAGCAGCTTAGCGGGGGGGAGATTATTCTACGAGCAGTACTTC; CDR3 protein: CASSLAGGRLFYEQYF
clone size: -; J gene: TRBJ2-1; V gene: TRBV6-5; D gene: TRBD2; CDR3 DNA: TGTGCCAGCAGTTACTCCCCTAGCGGGAGCACTCTTGAGCAGTTCTTC; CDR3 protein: CASSYSPSGSTLEQFF
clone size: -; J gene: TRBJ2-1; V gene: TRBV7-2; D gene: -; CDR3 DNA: TGTGCCAGCAGCTCCCCCGTTGAGCAGTTCTTC; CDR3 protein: CASSSPVEQFF
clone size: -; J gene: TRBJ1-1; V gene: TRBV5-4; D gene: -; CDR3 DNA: TGTGCCAGCAGCCTCCAGATGAACACTGAAGCTTTCTTT; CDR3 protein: CASSLQMNTEAFF
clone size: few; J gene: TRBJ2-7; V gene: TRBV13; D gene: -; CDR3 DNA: TGTGCCAGCAGCTTAGGGGGGGCGGGCGAGCAGTACTTC; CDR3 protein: CASSLGGAGEQYF
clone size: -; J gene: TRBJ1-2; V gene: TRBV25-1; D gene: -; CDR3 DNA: TGTGCCAGCAGTGCAACCCAACAGGCGAATGGCTACACCTTC; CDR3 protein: CASSATQQANGYTF
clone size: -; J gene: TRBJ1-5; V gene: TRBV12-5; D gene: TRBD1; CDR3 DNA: TGTGCTAGTGGTTTGGGGGGACAGGGTAATCAGCCCCAGCATTTT; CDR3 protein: CASGLGGQGNQPQHF
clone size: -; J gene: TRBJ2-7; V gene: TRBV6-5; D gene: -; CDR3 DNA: TGTGCCAGCAGTTACTCAGGCAGGGCCTACGAGCAGTACTTC; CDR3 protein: CASSYSGRAYEQYF
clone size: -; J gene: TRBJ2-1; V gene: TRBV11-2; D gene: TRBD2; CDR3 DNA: TGTGCCAGCAGCTCTAGCGGGATGTACAATGAGCAGTTCTTC; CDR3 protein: CASSSSGMYNEQFF
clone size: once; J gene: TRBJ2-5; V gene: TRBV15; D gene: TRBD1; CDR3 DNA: TGTGCCACCAGCAGTGGGGACAGAGGAGAGACCCAGTACTTC; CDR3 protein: CATSSGDRGETQYF
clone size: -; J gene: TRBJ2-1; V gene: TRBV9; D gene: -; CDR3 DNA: TGTGCCAGCAGCGGGGTAGCGGTCTACAATGAGCAGTTCTTC; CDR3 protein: CASSGVAVYNEQFF
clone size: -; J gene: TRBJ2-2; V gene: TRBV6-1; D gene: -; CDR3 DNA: TGTGCCGGGGGGACGGAGCTGGGGGGGGAGCTGTTTTTT; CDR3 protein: CAGGTELGGELFF
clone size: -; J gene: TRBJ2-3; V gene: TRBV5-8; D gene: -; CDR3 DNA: TGTGCCAGCAGCTTGGCCTTATCGTCAGATACGCAGTATTTT; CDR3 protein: CASSLALSSDTQYF
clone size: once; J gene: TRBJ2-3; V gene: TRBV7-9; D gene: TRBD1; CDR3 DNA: TGTGCCAGCAGCCAAGGACAGGGCACAGATACGCAGTATTTT; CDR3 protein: CASSQGQGTDTQYF
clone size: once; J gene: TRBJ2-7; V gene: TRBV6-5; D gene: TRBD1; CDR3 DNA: TGTGCCAGCAGTTCCCCGGGACAGACACACTACGAGCAGTACTTC; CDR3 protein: CASSSPGQTHYEQYF
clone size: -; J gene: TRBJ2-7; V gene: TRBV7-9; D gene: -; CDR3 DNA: TGTGCCAGCAGGGACTCTGGCGAGCAGTACTTC; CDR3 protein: CASRDSGEQYF
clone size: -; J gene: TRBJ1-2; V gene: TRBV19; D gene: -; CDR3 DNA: TGTGCCAGTAGTATAGATCGGGGCAGGGGCGGCTACACCTTC; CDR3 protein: CASSIDRGRGGYTF
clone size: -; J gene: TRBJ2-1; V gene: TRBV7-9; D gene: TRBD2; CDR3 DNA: TGTGCCAGCAGCTTAGCTCTAGCGGGAGCATACAATGAGCAGTTCTTC; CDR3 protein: CASSLALAGAYNEQFF
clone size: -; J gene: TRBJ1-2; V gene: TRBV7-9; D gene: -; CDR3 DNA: TGTGCCAGCAGCTTTTATGGTAGTGAAGCTAACTATGGCTACACCTTC; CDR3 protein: CASSFYGSEANYGYTF
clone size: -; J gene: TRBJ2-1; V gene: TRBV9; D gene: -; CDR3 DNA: TGTGCCAGCAGCGTAGCAGGGGCCGGCTACAATGAGCAGTTCTTC; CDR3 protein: CASSVAGAGYNEQFF
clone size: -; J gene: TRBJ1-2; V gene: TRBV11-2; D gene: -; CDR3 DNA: TGTGCCAGCAGCTTAACCGGGGGGGGCCTAGGCTATGGCTACACCTTC; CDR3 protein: CASSLTGGGLGYGYTF
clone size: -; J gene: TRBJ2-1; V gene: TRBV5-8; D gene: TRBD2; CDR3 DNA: TGTGCCAGCAGCTTGGGTGGGACTAGCGGGAGGTATGAGCAGTTCTTC; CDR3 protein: CASSLGGTSGRYEQFF
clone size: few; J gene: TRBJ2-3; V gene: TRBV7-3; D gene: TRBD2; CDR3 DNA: TGTGCCAGCAGCTCTAGCGGGGGAAGCACAGATACGCAGTATTTT; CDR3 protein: CASSSSGGSTDTQYF
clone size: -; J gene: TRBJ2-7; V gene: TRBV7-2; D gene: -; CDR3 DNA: TGTGCCAGCAGCTTAGGCGAGGCTCTGGCGCAGTACTTC; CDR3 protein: CASSLGEALAQYF
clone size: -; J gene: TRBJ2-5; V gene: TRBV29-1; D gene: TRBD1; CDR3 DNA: TGCAGCGTTGAGGGGGGACAGGGGAGGGGAGAGACCCAGTACTTC; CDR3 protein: CSVEGGQGRGETQYF
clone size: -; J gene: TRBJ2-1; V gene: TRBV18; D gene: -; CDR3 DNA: TGTGCCAGCTCACCTCAGGGGATATCCTACAATGAGCAGTTCTTC; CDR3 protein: CASSPQGISYNEQFF
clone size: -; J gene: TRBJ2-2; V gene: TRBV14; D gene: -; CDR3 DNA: TGTGCCAGCAGCCAAGACGGCCGCGGATACCTGGGAGCCGGGGAGCTGTTTTTT; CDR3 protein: CASSQDGRGYLGAGELFF
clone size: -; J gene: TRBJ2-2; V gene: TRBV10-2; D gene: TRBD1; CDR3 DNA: TGCGCCAGCAGTCTTGTGACCGGGACAGGGGGCACCGGGGAGCTGTTTTTT; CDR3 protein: CASSLVTGTGGTGELFF
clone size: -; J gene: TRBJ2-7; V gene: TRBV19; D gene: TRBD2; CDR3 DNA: TGTGCCAGTAGTATATCCGGGACTAAAGGGTCTACGGGGCAGTACTTC; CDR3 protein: CASSISGTKGSTGQYF
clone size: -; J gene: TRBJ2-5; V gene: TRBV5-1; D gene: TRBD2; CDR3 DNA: TGCGCCAGCAGCTTTAGCGGGAGCCGTCAAGAGACCCAGTACTTC; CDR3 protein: CASSFSGSRQETQYF
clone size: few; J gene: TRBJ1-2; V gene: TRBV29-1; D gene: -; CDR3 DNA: TGCAGCGTTGAACCCCGGTACGATGGCTACACCTTC; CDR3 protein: CSVEPRYDGYTF
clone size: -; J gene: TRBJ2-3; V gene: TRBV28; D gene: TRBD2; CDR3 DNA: TGTGCCAGCAGGTCGGCGGGGGCAGATACGCAGTATTTT; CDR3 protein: CASRSAGADTQYF
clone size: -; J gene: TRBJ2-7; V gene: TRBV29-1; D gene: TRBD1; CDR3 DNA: TGCAGCGCACAGGGGACCGGGGACGAGCAGTACTTC; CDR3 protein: CSAQGTGDEQYF
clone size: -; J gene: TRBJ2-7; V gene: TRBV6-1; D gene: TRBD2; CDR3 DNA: TGTGCTTTAGCGGGAAGCTCCTACGAGCAGTACTTC; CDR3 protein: CALAGSSYEQYF
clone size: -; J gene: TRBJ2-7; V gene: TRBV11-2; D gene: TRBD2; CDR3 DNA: TGTGCCAGCGGCGGGAGAAAGGATGCGTCCTACGAGCAGTACTTC; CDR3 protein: CASGGRKDASYEQYF
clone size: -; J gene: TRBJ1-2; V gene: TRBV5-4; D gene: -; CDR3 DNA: TGTGCCAGCAGATCCAGGGAGGCAAAGGTTGGCTACACCTTC; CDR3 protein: CASRSREAKVGYTF
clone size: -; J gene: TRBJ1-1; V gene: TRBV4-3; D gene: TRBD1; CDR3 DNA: TGCGCCAGCAGCACAGGGGGAATGAACACTGAAGCTTTCTTT; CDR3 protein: CASSTGGMNTEAFF
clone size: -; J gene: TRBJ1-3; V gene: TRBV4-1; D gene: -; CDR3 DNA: TGCGCCAGCAGCCAAGGGGCAGGACTCCCCGACTCTGGAAACACCATATATTTT; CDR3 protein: CASSQGAGLPDSGNTIYF
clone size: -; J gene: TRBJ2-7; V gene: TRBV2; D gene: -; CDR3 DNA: TGTGCCAGCAACACAGGGTCGGGCGAGCAGTACTTC; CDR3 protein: CASNTGSGEQYF
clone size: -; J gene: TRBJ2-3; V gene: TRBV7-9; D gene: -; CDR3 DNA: TGTGCCAGCAGTTCCCCCCGACAAGCGGTAGATACGCAGTATTTT; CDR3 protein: CASSSPRQAVDTQYF
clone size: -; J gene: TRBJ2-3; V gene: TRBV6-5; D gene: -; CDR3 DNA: TGTGCCAGCAGTGAACAGGGATGGGATACGCAGTATTTT; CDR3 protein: CASSEQGWDTQYF
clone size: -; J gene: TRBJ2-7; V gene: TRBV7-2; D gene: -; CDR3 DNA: TGTGCCAGCAGCAGAGAGGCCGGGAGTCCTTACGAGCAGTACTTC; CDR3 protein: CASSREAGSPYEQYF